This TCR beta chain was sequenced for a study of shared clonotypes between healthy human individuals. Germline lookup yields CDR1 SEHNR and CDR2 FQNEAQ (reference sequence). The CDR3 is 14 residues long. V shed 5 bases and J shed 3 bases, with 14 bases lying between them. All donors were healthy HIV-negative adults lacking recent acute infections or vaccinations. Adults of Caucasian background living in Nashville, Tennessee made up all donors. Assay used: immunoSEQ multiplex PCR; TCRdb lists only in-frame clones, some missing. Of fewer than 650,000 clones in the sample, around three quarters were seen once.

The chain employs TRBV7-9 and TRBJ2-7, with D hard to call. The clonotype originates from a woman aged 40 to 50 in good health. Some clones in this sample may be carry-over from other donors' samples. Sequencing was done on a sample of PBMCs. This CDR3 reads CASSPRAADYEQYF. The CDR3 coding sequence is TGTGCCAGCAGCCCCCGGGCTGCAGACTACGAGCAGTACTTC.